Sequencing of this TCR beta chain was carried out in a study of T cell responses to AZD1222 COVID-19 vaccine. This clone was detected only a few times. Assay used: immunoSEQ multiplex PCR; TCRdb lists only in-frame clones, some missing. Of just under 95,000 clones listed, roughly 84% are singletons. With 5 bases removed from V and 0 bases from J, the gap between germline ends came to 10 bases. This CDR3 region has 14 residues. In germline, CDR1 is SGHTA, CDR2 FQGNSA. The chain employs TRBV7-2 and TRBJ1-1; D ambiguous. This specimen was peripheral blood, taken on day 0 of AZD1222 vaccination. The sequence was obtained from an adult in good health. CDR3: CASSAGPLNTEAFF. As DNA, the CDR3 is TGTGCCAGCAGCGCTGGGCCCTTGAACACTGAAGCTTTCTTT.